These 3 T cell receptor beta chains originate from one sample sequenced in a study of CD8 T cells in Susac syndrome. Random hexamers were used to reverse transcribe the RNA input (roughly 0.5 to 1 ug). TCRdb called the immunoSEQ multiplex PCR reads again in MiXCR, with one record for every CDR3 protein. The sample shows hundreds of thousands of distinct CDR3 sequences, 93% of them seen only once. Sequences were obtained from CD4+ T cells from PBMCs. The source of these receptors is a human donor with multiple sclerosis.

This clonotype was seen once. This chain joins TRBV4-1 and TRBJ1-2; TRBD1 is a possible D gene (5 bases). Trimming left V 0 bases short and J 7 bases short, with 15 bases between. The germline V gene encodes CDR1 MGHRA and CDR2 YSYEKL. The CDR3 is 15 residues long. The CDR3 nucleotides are TGCGCCAGCAGCCAAGAGATACGAGGGGCGCGTGGCTACACCTTC. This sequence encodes CASSQEIRGARGYTF.

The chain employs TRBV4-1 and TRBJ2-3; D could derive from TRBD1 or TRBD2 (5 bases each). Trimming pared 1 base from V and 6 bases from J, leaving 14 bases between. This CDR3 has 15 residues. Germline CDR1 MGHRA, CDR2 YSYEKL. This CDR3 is CASSQGGAGPDTQYF. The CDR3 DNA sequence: TGCGCCAGCAGCCAAGGAGGGGCTGGGCCGGATACGCAGTATTTT.

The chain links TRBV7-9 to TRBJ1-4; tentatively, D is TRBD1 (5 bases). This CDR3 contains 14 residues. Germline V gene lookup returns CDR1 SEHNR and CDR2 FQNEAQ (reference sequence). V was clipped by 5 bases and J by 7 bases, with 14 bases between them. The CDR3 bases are TGTGCCAGCAGCCTCTCCTCGGGGACTGAAAAACTGTTTTTT. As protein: CASSLSSGTEKLFF.